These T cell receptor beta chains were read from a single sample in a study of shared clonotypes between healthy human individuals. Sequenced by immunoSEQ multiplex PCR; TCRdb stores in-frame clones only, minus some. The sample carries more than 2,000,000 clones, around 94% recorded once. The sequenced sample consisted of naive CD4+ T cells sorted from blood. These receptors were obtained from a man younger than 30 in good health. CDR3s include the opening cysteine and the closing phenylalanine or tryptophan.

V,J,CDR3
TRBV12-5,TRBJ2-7,CASGLQFSYEQYF
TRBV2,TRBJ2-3,CASRGLADLTDTQYF
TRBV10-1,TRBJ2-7,CASSPGVAGGYEQYF
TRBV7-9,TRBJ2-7,CASSLALGQGSYEQYF
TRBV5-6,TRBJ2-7,CASSLITGLNSYEQYF
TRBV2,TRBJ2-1,CASSAWSDEQFF
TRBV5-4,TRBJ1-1,CASSPQPGQGALNTEAFF
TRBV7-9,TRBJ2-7,CASCDGIYEQYF
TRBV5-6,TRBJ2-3,CASSLAVDSTDTQYF
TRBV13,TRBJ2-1,CASSLKQVNNEQFF
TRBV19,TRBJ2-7,CASRPSGQGLYEQYF
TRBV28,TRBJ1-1,CASSLYRGASTEAFF
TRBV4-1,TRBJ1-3,CASSQGGSSGNTIYF
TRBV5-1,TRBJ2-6,CASSLGGRSGANVLTF
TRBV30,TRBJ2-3,CAWSLGLAGGRYTQYF
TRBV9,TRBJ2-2,CASTEGPGGTGELFF
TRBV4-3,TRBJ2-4,CASSQDGLAGTVRYF
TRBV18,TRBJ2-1,CASSPPAGTKFNEQFF
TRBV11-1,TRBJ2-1,CASSLLRDRGMNEQFF
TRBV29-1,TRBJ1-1,CSVEWLNTEAFF
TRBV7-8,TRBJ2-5,CASSPRDRGETQYF
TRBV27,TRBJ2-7,CASRLGTSGSYEQYF
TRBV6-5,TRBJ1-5,CASSYFQGNQPQHF
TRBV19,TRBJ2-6,CASSTYGSGANVLTF
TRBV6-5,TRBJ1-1,CASRDPRTGNTEAFF
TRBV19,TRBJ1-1,CASSMAPGSRPGAFF
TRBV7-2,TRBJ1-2,CASSSGRVNYGYTF
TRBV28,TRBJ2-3,CASSSAGTDTQYF
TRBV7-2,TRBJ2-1,CASSLGAGAVYNEQFF
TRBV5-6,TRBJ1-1,CASSPQGAFYGTEAFF
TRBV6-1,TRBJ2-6,CASSVGESGANVLTF
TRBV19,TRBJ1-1,CASTPDPWAEAFF
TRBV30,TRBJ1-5,CAWNGRERQPQHF
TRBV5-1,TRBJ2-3,CASSSTTFSTDTQYF
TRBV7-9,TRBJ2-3,CASSLDVATDTQYF
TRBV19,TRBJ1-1,CASSQRGQGNTEAFF
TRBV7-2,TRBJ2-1,CASSLRDLVNEQFF
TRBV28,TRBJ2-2,CASSSGLLHTGELFF
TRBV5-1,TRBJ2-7,CASSPAPGQGIYEQYF
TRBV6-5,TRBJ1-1,CASSYSHGVTEAFF
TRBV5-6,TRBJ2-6,CASSFTTGGSGANVLTF
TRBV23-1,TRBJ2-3,CASRDRGTDTQYF
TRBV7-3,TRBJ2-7,CASIEWTDSYEQYF
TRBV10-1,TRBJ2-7,CASSDVGQGMYEQYF
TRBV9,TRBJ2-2,CASSEPRGGLAGLNTGELFF
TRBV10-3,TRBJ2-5,CATLSEPQETQYF
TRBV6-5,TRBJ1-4,CASRPGTEREKLFF
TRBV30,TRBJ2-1,CAWSPGEPYNEQFF
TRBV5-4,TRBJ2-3,CASSQEFSTDTQYF
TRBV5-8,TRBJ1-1,CASSLRVGHTTEAFF
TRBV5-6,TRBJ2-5,CASSGPTSGSQETQYF
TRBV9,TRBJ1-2,CASSVAPQGIYGYTF
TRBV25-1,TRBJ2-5,CASRKGQAFQETQYF
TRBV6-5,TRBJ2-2,CASSYLGLAPGELFF
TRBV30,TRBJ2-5,CAWNLKGEETQYF